This is a list of T cell receptor beta chains from one sample in a study of kidney transplant recipient with SARS-CoV-2 infection. TCRdb re-called the reads with MiXCR, one entry per CDR3 protein. Seen here are 200,000 to 250,000 distinct CDR3 sequences, 25% to 35% observed once, and the top ten hold around 6.8%. This specimen consisted of a blood sample, obtained at baseline and between days 110 and 120 from a kidney transplant recipient. All receptors derive from a young adult male patient who had COVID-19 and was a kidney transplant recipient. Some of the T cells may derive from the graft donor. Both conserved end residues are part of each CDR3. Fields, in order: V gene, D gene, clone size, J gene, CDR3 DNA, CDR3 protein. A D gene is named only where the DNA matches it firmly. Clone size is stated in some rows and not others, as once, few, many or a class when expanded.

v_gene: TRBV19; d_gene: TRBD1; abundance: .; j_gene: TRBJ2-1; CDR3nt: TGTGCCAGCGGGACAGCCCGCCACAATGAGCAGTTCTTC; CDR3aa: CASGTARHNEQFF
v_gene: TRBV18; d_gene: .; abundance: many; j_gene: TRBJ1-1; CDR3nt: TGTGCCAGCTCACCATCAACGGACAGAAACACTGAAGCTTTCTTT; CDR3aa: CASSPSTDRNTEAFF
v_gene: TRBV5-6; d_gene: TRBD1; abundance: many; j_gene: TRBJ1-1; CDR3nt: TGTGCCAGCGGGAAGAACAGGGGTAGAGCTTTCTTT; CDR3aa: CASGKNRGRAFF
v_gene: TRBV9; d_gene: TRBD1; abundance: many; j_gene: TRBJ1-1; CDR3nt: TGTGCCAGCAGCTCCTCGACCGGGACAGCGGGCACTGAAGCTTTCTTT; CDR3aa: CASSSSTGTAGTEAFF
v_gene: TRBV28; d_gene: .; abundance: many; j_gene: TRBJ2-7; CDR3nt: TGTGCCAGCAGTACTCAGGGGTTCGAGCAGTACTTC; CDR3aa: CASSTQGFEQYF
v_gene: TRBV11-2; d_gene: .; abundance: many; j_gene: TRBJ1-2; CDR3nt: TGTGCCAGCAGCGGACATTTAACAAGCAGAAAGACCTATGGCTACACCTTC; CDR3aa: CASSGHLTSRKTYGYTF
v_gene: TRBV2; d_gene: .; abundance: .; j_gene: TRBJ1-1; CDR3nt: TGCGCCAGCAGGACGCCGACAGAGGTGAACACTGAAGCTTTCTTT; CDR3aa: CASRTPTEVNTEAFF
v_gene: TRBV10-1; d_gene: .; abundance: many; j_gene: TRBJ1-2; CDR3nt: TGCGCCAGCAGTCCCGCAGGGACGGTAGGCTACACCTTC; CDR3aa: CASSPAGTVGYTF
v_gene: TRBV11-3; d_gene: .; abundance: few; j_gene: TRBJ2-5; CDR3nt: TGTGCCAGCAGCACCGAACTAGGGGAGACCCAGTACTTC; CDR3aa: CASSTELGETQYF
v_gene: TRBV4-1; d_gene: TRBD1; abundance: many; j_gene: TRBJ2-7; CDR3nt: TGCGCCAGCAGCCGAGGACAGGGGGCTAACCACGAGCAGTACTTC; CDR3aa: CASSRGQGANHEQYF
v_gene: TRBV11-3; d_gene: .; abundance: many; j_gene: TRBJ1-2; CDR3nt: TGTGCCAGCAGCCCTTTTGCCGATCTCGGAAAGACCTATGGCTACACCTTC; CDR3aa: CASSPFADLGKTYGYTF
v_gene: TRBV5-4; d_gene: TRBD1; abundance: many; j_gene: TRBJ1-6; CDR3nt: TGTGCCAGCAGCTCCCAGACAGGGTCCGGACTCCTCCACTTT; CDR3aa: CASSSQTGSGLLHF
v_gene: TRBV21-1; d_gene: .; abundance: many; j_gene: TRBJ2-5; CDR3nt: TGTGCCAGCAGCAAATCACGGGACGGGGCCTTTCAAGAGACCCAGTACTTC; CDR3aa: CASSKSRDGAFQETQYF
v_gene: TRBV6-5; d_gene: TRBD2; abundance: many; j_gene: TRBJ2-7; CDR3nt: TGTGCCAGCAGTCCATCCACTAGCGGGAGCCACTACGAGCAGTACTTC; CDR3aa: CASSPSTSGSHYEQYF
v_gene: TRBV11-3; d_gene: TRBD1; abundance: many; j_gene: TRBJ1-1; CDR3nt: TGTGCCAGCAGCACCCCGGCCGACGTGGGACAGGGGTGGGGGAACACTGAAGCTTTCTTT; CDR3aa: CASSTPADVGQGWGNTEAFF
v_gene: TRBV4-1; d_gene: TRBD2; abundance: .; j_gene: TRBJ2-3; CDR3nt: TGCGCCAGCAGCCACCTCGGACTAGCGGGAGAGACAGATACGCAGTATTTT; CDR3aa: CASSHLGLAGETDTQYF
v_gene: TRBV5-6; d_gene: .; abundance: many; j_gene: TRBJ1-2; CDR3nt: TGTGCCAGCGAGACAAACAATAGTCGAAAGACCTATGGCTACACCTTC; CDR3aa: CASETNNSRKTYGYTF
v_gene: TRBV7-2; d_gene: .; abundance: few; j_gene: TRBJ2-1; CDR3nt: TGTGCCAGCAGCTTAGCCTTAAGCGGAGGGCAAAGGCAGTTCTTC; CDR3aa: CASSLALSGGQRQFF
v_gene: TRBV7-6; d_gene: .; abundance: many; j_gene: TRBJ2-7; CDR3nt: TGTGCCAGCAGCCCACAGACAGGTCGTGAGTTTTACGAGCAGTACTTC; CDR3aa: CASSPQTGREFYEQYF
v_gene: TRBV7-8; d_gene: .; abundance: many; j_gene: TRBJ2-1; CDR3nt: TGTGCCAGCAGCTTATTTCAAGGGATTTCTTACAATGAGCAGTTCTTC; CDR3aa: CASSLFQGISYNEQFF
v_gene: TRBV6-5; d_gene: .; abundance: many; j_gene: TRBJ1-6; CDR3nt: TGTGCCAGCAGTTACTCGACTAGTAGCTCCTATAATTCACCCCTCCACTTT; CDR3aa: CASSYSTSSSYNSPLHF
v_gene: TRBV5-1; d_gene: .; abundance: many; j_gene: TRBJ1-2; CDR3nt: TGCGCCAGCAGCTTGAATACAGGGACGTCTAACTATGGCTACACCTTC; CDR3aa: CASSLNTGTSNYGYTF
v_gene: TRBV7-3; d_gene: TRBD2; abundance: many; j_gene: TRBJ2-1; CDR3nt: TGTGCCAGCAGCTTAAGCGGGAGGGCCCACAATGAGCAGTTCTTC; CDR3aa: CASSLSGRAHNEQFF
v_gene: TRBV28; d_gene: .; abundance: many; j_gene: TRBJ2-5; CDR3nt: TGTGCCAGCAGCCCTCCCGCCAAAGAGACCCAGTACTTC; CDR3aa: CASSPPAKETQYF
v_gene: TRBV16; d_gene: .; abundance: many; j_gene: TRBJ1-2; CDR3nt: TGTGCCAGCAGCCCTATTGTGGTCGTTAGAAAGACCTATGGCTACACCTTC; CDR3aa: CASSPIVVVRKTYGYTF
v_gene: TRBV28; d_gene: TRBD1; abundance: many; j_gene: TRBJ2-7; CDR3nt: TGTGCCAGCAGTTCAAACTACGGGACAGGGAGCTCCTACGAGCAGTACTTC; CDR3aa: CASSSNYGTGSSYEQYF
v_gene: TRBV9; d_gene: .; abundance: many; j_gene: TRBJ1-2; CDR3nt: TGTGCCAGCGCATATGCGTACTCAAGAAAGACCTATGGCTACACCTTC; CDR3aa: CASAYAYSRKTYGYTF
v_gene: TRBV3-1; d_gene: .; abundance: many; j_gene: TRBJ1-2; CDR3nt: TGTGCCAGCAGCTTTATCAGCACCCTTCGAAAGACCTATGGCTACACCTTC; CDR3aa: CASSFISTLRKTYGYTF
v_gene: TRBV5-4; d_gene: .; abundance: .; j_gene: TRBJ1-1; CDR3nt: TGTGCCAGCAGATTGGGCGACACTGAAGCTTTCTTT; CDR3aa: CASRLGDTEAFF
v_gene: TRBV3-2; d_gene: .; abundance: many; j_gene: TRBJ2-1; CDR3nt: TGTGCCAGCAGTCCGGGACAGGGATACAATGAGCAGTTCTTC; CDR3aa: CASSPGQGYNEQFF
v_gene: TRBV20-1; d_gene: .; abundance: few; j_gene: TRBJ2-5; CDR3nt: TGCAGTGCTAGAGATCCGGGGGGCCGGGAGACCCAGTACTTC; CDR3aa: CSARDPGGRETQYF
v_gene: TRBV15; d_gene: TRBD1; abundance: many; j_gene: TRBJ1-2; CDR3nt: TGTGCCACCAGCGAGAGAAGAGCGGACAGGGGGATCCTTTTCCACGGCTACACCTTC; CDR3aa: CATSERRADRGILFHGYTF
v_gene: TRBV6-4; d_gene: TRBD2; abundance: few; j_gene: TRBJ2-3; CDR3nt: TGTGCCAGCAGTCGGACTAGCGCCAGCACAGATACGCAGTATTTT; CDR3aa: CASSRTSASTDTQYF
v_gene: TRBV20-1; d_gene: .; abundance: many; j_gene: TRBJ1-2; CDR3nt: TGCAGTGCTGCAATAGTGCTGTTTCGAAAGACCTATGGCTACACCTTC; CDR3aa: CSAAIVLFRKTYGYTF
v_gene: TRBV5-6; d_gene: .; abundance: .; j_gene: TRBJ1-2; CDR3nt: TGTGCCAGCTGTCAACCCAATAGTCGAAAGACCTATGGCTACACCTTC; CDR3aa: CASCQPNSRKTYGYTF
v_gene: TRBV19; d_gene: .; abundance: few; j_gene: TRBJ2-5; CDR3nt: TGTGCCAGAAAAGACAGGGAGGAAGAGACCCAGTACTTC; CDR3aa: CARKDREEETQYF
v_gene: TRBV7-2; d_gene: .; abundance: many; j_gene: TRBJ2-2; CDR3nt: TGTGCCAGCAGCTATGGATCCGCGAACACCGGGGAGCTGTTTTTT; CDR3aa: CASSYGSANTGELFF
v_gene: TRBV7-1; d_gene: .; abundance: many; j_gene: TRBJ1-2; CDR3nt: TGTGCCAGCAGCGCTTGCCGTCACGAGGGAAAGACCTATGGCTACACCTTC; CDR3aa: CASSACRHEGKTYGYTF
v_gene: TRBV8-2; d_gene: .; abundance: few; j_gene: TRBJ1-2; CDR3nt: TGTGGCAGTACACTGGTTGATAGCCGAAAGACCTATGGCTACACCTTC; CDR3aa: CGSTLVDSRKTYGYTF
v_gene: TRBV11-1; d_gene: .; abundance: many; j_gene: TRBJ1-6; CDR3nt: TGTGCCAGCAGCTTGACAGGTTGGAATTCACCCCTCCACTTT; CDR3aa: CASSLTGWNSPLHF
v_gene: TRBV9; d_gene: .; abundance: many; j_gene: TRBJ2-2; CDR3nt: TGTGCCAGCAGCCCCCAGGGGCAGGTGAACACCGGGGAGCTGTTTTTT; CDR3aa: CASSPQGQVNTGELFF
v_gene: TRBV8-2; d_gene: .; abundance: once; j_gene: TRBJ2-6; CDR3nt: TGTGGCATGCCCCACAGGATAACACAAAGTCGGGCCAACATCCTGACTTTC; CDR3aa: CGMPHRITQSRANILTF
v_gene: TRBV5-1; d_gene: .; abundance: many; j_gene: TRBJ1-1; CDR3nt: TGCGCCAGCAGCTTGGGAGAGCCGAACACTGAAGCTTTCTTT; CDR3aa: CASSLGEPNTEAFF
v_gene: TRBV5-1; d_gene: .; abundance: .; j_gene: TRBJ2-5; CDR3nt: TGCGCCAGCAGCTTGGATGGGGAACTAGCAGAGACCCAGTACTTC; CDR3aa: CASSLDGELAETQYF
v_gene: TRBV7-2; d_gene: TRBD1; abundance: few; j_gene: TRBJ2-1; CDR3nt: TGTGCCAGCAGCTTAGGGGGGCCCAGGGGGTACAATGAGCAGTTCTTC; CDR3aa: CASSLGGPRGYNEQFF
v_gene: TRBV7-9; d_gene: TRBD1; abundance: many; j_gene: TRBJ1-2; CDR3nt: TGTGCCGGTCGACCGGGACAGGGGCCTTATGGCTACACCTTC; CDR3aa: CAGRPGQGPYGYTF
v_gene: TRBV5-6; d_gene: TRBD2; abundance: many; j_gene: TRBJ2-1; CDR3nt: TGTGCCAGCAGCGCACCCGGGACTATTTACAATGAGCAGTTCTTC; CDR3aa: CASSAPGTIYNEQFF
v_gene: TRBV11-3; d_gene: .; abundance: .; j_gene: TRBJ2-1; CDR3nt: TGTGCCAGCAGCTTTCGCGGGTCCCAGCTTGGTGAGCAGTTCTTC; CDR3aa: CASSFRGSQLGEQFF
v_gene: TRBV11-2; d_gene: .; abundance: many; j_gene: TRBJ2-1; CDR3nt: TGTGCCAGCAGCTTAGACGTCGATGAGCAGTTCTTC; CDR3aa: CASSLDVDEQFF
v_gene: TRBV30; d_gene: TRBD1; abundance: many; j_gene: TRBJ1-2; CDR3nt: TGTGCCTGGAGCCCGACAGGGGGGGACCTCTATGGCTACACCTTC; CDR3aa: CAWSPTGGDLYGYTF
v_gene: TRBV9; d_gene: .; abundance: many; j_gene: TRBJ2-7; CDR3nt: TGTGCCAGCAGCGTAGACGCCAGGGATGACGAGCAGTACTTC; CDR3aa: CASSVDARDDEQYF
v_gene: TRBV27; d_gene: TRBD2; abundance: many; j_gene: TRBJ2-7; CDR3nt: TGTGCCAGCAGTTTAACCGGGAGGGGGAGCTCCTACGAGCAGTACTTC; CDR3aa: CASSLTGRGSSYEQYF
v_gene: TRBV28; d_gene: .; abundance: many; j_gene: TRBJ1-1; CDR3nt: TGTGCCAGCAGTCCCGGGACAACGAACACTGAAGCTTTCTTT; CDR3aa: CASSPGTTNTEAFF
v_gene: TRBV18; d_gene: TRBD1; abundance: many; j_gene: TRBJ1-2; CDR3nt: TGTGCCAGCTCACCAGACAGGGGTGGAGGCTATGGCTACACCTTC; CDR3aa: CASSPDRGGGYGYTF
v_gene: TRBV19; d_gene: .; abundance: .; j_gene: TRBJ2-3; CDR3nt: TGTGCCACGGGGACCTCGGGTGGCACAGATACGCAGTATTTT; CDR3aa: CATGTSGGTDTQYF
v_gene: TRBV28; d_gene: .; abundance: many; j_gene: TRBJ2-7; CDR3nt: TGTGCCAGCAGTCGACAGGTGGGCGAGCAGTACTTC; CDR3aa: CASSRQVGEQYF
v_gene: TRBV5-4; d_gene: .; abundance: many; j_gene: TRBJ1-6; CDR3nt: TGTGCCAGCAGCTTAAGTACTAGCTCCTATAATTCACCCCTCCACTTT; CDR3aa: CASSLSTSSYNSPLHF
v_gene: TRBV30; d_gene: .; abundance: many; j_gene: TRBJ2-7; CDR3nt: TGTGCCTGGACCTGGGGTGCAGTTCCCTACGAGCAGTACTTC; CDR3aa: CAWTWGAVPYEQYF